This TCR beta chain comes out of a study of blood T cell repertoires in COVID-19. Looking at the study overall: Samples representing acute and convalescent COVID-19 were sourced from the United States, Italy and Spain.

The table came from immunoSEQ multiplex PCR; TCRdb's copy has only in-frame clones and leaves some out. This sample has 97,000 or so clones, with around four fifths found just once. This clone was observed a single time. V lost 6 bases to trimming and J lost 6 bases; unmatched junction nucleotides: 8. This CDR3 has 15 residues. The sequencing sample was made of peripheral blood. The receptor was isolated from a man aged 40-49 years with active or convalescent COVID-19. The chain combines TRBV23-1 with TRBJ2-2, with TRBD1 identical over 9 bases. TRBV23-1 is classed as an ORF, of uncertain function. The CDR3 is CASSPTGGASGELFF. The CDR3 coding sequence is TGCGCCAGCAGCCCAACAGGGGGCGCCTCCGGGGAGCTGTTTTTT.